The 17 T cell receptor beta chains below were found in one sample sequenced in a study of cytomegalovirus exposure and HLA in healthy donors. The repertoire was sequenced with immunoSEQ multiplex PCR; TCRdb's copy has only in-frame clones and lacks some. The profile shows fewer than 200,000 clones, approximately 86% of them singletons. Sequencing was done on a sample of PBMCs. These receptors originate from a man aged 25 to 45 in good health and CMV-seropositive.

The CDR3 loop reads CASSQGVADTQYF. The CDR3 bases are TGTGCCAGCAGTCAGGGCGTGGCAGATACGCAGTATTTT. V gene TRBV6-5 combines with J gene TRBJ2-3, with D possibly matching TRBD1 (5 bases). CDR1 MNHEY and CDR2 SVGAGI come from the germline V gene. V gave up 5 bases and J gave up 4 bases, with 10 bases separating them. This CDR3 spans 13 amino acids.

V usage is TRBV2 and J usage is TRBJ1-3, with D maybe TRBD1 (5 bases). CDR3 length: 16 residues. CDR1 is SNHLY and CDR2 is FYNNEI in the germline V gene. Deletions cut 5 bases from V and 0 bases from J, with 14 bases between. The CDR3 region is CASSFNPGGSGNTIYF. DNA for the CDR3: TGTGCCAGCAGTTTTAACCCCGGGGGCTCTGGAAACACCATATATTTT.

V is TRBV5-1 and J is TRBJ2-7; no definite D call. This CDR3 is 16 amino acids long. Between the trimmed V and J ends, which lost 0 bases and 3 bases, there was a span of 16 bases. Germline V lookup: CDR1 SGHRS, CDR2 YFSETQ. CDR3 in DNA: TGCGCCAGCAGCTTGGCCCAAGGATCGGAGTACTACGAGCAGTACTTC. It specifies CASSLAQGSEYYEQYF.

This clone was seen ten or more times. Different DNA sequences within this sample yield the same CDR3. As DNA, the CDR3 is TGTGCCAGCAGCTTAGGCGGGAACAATCAGCCCCAGCATTTT. Its protein product is CASSLGGNNQPQHF. The J gene is TRBJ1-5, the V gene TRBV7-3; D is ambiguous. Germline loops: CDR1 SGHTA, CDR2 FQGTGA. This CDR3 has 14 residues. V shed 2 bases and J shed 3 bases, with 8 bases lying between them. The whole variable domain, remainder taken from reference TRBV7-3 and TRBJ1-5, is GAGVSQTPSNKVTEKGKYVELRCDPISGHTALYWYRQSLGQGPEFLIYFQGTGAADDSGLPNDRFFAVRPEGSVSTLKIQRTERGDSAVYLCASSLGGNNQPQHFGDGTRLSIL.

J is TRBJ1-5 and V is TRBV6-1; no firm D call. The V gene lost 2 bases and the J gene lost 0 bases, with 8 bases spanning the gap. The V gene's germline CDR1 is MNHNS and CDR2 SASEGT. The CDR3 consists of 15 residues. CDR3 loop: CASSELILSNQPQHF. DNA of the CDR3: TGTGCCAGCAGTGAATTGATCCTTAGCAATCAGCCCCAGCATTTT.

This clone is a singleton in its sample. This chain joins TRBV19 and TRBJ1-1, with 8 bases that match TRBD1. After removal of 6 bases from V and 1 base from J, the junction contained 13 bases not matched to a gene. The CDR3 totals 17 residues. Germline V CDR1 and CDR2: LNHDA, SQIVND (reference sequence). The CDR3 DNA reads TGTGCCAGTAGCTCCACGGACAGGGTGAAGTGGAACACTGAAGCTTTCTTT. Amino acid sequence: CASSSTDRVKWNTEAFF.

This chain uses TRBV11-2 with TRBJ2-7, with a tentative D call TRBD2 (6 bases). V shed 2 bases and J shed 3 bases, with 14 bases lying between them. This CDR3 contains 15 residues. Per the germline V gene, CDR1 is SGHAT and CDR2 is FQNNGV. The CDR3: CASSLRVGGLYEQYF. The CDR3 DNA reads TGTGCCAGCAGCTTAAGAGTAGGAGGGCTCTACGAGCAGTACTTC.

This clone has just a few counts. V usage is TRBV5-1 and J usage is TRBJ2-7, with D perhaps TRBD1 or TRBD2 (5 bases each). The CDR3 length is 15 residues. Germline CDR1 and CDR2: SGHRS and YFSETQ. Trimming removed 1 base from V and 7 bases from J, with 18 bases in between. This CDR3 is CASSLTGTQMGEQYF. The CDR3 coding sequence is TGCGCCAGCAGCTTGACCGGGACCCAGATGGGGGAGCAGTACTTC.

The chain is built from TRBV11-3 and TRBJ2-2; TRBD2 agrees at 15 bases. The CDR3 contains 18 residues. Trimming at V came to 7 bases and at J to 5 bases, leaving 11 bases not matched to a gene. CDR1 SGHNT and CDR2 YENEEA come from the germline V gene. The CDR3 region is CASIGTSGGPLGTGELFF. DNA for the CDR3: TGTGCCAGCATCGGGACTAGCGGGGGGCCGCTGGGGACCGGGGAGCTGTTTTTT.

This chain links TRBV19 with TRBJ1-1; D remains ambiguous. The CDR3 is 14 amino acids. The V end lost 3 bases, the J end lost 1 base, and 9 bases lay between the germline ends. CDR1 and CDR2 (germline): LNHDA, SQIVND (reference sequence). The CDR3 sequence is CASSILTRNTEAFF. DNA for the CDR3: TGTGCCAGTAGTATCCTGACTCGGAACACTGAAGCTTTCTTT.

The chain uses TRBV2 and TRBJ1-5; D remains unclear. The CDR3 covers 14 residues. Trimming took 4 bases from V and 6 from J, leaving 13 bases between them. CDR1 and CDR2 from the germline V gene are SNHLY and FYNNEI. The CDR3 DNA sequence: TGTGCCAGCAGTGCGGAGGGCCGGGGTCAGCCCCAGCATTTT. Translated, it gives CASSAEGRGQPQHF.

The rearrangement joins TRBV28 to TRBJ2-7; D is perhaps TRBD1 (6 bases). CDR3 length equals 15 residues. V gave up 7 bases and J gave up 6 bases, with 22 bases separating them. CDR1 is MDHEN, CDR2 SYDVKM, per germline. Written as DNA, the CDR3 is TGTGCCAGCACCCCCCCTACAGGGCCGAGAGGCGAGCAGTACTTC. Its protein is CASTPPTGPRGEQYF.

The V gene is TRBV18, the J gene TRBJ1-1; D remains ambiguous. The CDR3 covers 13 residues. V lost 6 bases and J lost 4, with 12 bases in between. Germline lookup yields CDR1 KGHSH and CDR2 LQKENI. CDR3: CASSPWLGTEAFF. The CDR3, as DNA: TGTGCCAGCTCGCCTTGGCTGGGCACTGAAGCTTTCTTT.

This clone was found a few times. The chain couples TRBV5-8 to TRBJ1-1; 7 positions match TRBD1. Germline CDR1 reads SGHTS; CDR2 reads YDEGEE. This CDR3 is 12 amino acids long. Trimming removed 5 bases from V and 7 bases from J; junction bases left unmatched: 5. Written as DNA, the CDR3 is TGTGCCAGCAGACCGGGACAGCTTGAAGCTTTCTTT. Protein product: CASRPGQLEAFF.

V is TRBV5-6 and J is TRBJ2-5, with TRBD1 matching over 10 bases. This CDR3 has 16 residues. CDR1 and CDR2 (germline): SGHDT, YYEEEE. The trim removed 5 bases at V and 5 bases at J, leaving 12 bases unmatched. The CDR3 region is CASSPIDRGQDETQYF. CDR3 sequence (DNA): TGTGCCAGCAGTCCTATCGACAGGGGGCAGGATGAGACCCAGTACTTC.

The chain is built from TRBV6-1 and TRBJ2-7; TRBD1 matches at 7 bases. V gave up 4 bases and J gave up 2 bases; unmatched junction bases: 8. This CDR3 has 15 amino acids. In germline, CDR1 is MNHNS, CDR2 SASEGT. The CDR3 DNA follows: TGTGCCAGCAGTGCCACCGAGACAGGGACCTACGAGCAGTACTTC. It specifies CASSATETGTYEQYF.

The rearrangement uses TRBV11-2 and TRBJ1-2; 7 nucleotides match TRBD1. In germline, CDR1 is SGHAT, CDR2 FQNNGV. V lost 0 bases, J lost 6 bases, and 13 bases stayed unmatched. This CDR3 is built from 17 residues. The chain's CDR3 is CASSLDISGTDFDGYTF. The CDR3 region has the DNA TGTGCCAGCAGCTTAGACATTTCCGGGACAGACTTCGATGGCTACACCTTC.